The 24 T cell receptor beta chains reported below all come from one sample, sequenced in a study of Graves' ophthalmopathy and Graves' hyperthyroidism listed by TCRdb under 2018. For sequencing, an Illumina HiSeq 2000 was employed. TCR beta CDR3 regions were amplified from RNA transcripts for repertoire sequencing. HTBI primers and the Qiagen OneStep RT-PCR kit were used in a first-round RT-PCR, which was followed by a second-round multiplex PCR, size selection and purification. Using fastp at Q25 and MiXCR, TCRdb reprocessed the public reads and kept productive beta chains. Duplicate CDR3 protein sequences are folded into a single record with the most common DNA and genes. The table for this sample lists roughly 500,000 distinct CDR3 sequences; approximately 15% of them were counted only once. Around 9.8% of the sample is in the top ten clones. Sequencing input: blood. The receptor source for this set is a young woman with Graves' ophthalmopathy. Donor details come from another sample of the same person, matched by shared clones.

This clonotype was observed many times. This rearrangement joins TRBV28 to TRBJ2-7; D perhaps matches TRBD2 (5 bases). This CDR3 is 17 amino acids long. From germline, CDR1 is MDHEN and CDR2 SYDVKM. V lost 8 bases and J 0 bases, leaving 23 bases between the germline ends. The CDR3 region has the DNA TGTGCCAGCCGGTTTGGAATCAGCGGAAGAAGCTCCTACGAGCAGTACTTC. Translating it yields CASRFGISGRSSYEQYF. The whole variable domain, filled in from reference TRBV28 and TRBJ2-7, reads DVKVTQSSRYLVKRTGEKVFLECVQDMDHENMFWYRQDPGLGLRLIYFSYDVKMKEKGDIPEGYSVSREKKERFSLILESASTNQTSMYLCASRFGISGRSSYEQYFGPGTRLTVT.

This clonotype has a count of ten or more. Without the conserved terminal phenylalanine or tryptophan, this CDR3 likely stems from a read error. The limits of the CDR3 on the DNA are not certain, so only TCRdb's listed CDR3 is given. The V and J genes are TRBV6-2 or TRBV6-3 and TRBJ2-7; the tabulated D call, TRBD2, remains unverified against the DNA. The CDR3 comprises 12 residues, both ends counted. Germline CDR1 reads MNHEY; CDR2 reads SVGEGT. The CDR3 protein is CASSYEGTSADL.

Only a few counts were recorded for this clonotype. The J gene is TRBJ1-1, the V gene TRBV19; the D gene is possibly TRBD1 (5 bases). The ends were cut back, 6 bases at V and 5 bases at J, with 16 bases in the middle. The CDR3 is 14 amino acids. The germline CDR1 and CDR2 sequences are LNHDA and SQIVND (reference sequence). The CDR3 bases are TGTGCCAGTAGGACCCTCCGGGGGGAGACTGAAGCTTTCTTT. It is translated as CASRTLRGETEAFF.

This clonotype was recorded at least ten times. The DNA of the CDR3 is TGTGCCAGCAGCTTGGCGGGGCCGTCGAACACTGAAGCTTTCTTT. It yields the protein CASSLAGPSNTEAFF. The chain combines TRBV5-4 with TRBJ1-1; D is perhaps TRBD1 (5 bases). The V end lost 0 bases, the J end lost 1 base, and 10 bases lay between the germline ends. This CDR3 has 15 amino acids. Germline V lookup: CDR1 SGHNT, CDR2 YYREEE (reference sequence).

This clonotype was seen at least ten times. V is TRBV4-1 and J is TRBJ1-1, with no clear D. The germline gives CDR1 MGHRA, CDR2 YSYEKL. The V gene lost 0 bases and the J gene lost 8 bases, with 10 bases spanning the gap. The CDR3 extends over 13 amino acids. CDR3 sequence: CASSQDSVGEAFF. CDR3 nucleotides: TGCGCCAGCAGCCAAGATTCCGTGGGAGAAGCTTTCTTT.

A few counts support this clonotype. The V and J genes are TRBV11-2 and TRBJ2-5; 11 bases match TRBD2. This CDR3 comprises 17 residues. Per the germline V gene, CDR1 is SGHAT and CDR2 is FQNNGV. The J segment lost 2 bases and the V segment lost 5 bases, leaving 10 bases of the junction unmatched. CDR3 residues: CASSHRLAGGQQETQYF. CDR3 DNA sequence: TGTGCCAGCAGCCACCGTTTAGCGGGAGGGCAACAAGAGACCCAGTACTTC.

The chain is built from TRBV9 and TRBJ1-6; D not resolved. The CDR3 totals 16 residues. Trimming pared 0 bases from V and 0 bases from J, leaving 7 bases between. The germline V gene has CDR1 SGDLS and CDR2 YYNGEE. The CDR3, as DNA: TGTGCCAGCAGCGTAGAACCAGTCTCCTATAATTCACCCCTCCACTTT. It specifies CASSVEPVSYNSPLHF.

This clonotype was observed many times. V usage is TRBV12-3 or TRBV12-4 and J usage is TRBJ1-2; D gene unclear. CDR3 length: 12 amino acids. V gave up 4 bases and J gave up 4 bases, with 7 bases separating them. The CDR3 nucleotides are TGTGCCAGCAGTTCCAGGTCCTATGGCTACACCTTC. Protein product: CASSSRSYGYTF.

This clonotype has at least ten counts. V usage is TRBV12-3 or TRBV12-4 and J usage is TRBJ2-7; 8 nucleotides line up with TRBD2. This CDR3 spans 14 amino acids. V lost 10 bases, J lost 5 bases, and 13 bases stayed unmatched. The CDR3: CATRGGPGGHEQYF. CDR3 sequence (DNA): TGTGCCACCCGGGGGGGGCCCGGTGGACACGAGCAGTACTTC.

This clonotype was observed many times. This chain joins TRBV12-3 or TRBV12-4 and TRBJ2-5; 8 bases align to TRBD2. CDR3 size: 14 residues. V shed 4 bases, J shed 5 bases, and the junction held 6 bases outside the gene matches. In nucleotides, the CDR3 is TGTGCCAGCAGTTCGGGACTAGTGAGGGAGACCCAGTACTTC. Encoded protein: CASSSGLVRETQYF.

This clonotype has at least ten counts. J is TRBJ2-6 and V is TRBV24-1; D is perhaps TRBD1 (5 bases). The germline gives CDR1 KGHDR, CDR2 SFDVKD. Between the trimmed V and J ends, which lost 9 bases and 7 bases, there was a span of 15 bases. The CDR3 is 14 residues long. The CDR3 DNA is TGTGCCACCTCAACCACAGGAAACGCCAACGTCCTGACTTTC. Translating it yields CATSTTGNANVLTF.

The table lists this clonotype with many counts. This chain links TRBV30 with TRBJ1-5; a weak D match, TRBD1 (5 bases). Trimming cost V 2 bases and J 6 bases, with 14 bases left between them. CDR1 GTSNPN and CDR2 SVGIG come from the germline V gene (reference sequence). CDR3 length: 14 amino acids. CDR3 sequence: CAWSRDLSGQPQHF. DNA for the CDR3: TGTGCCTGGAGTCGGGACCTGAGCGGTCAGCCCCAGCATTTT.

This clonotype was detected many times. This CDR3 is CASSPRTGVGLEAFF. The CDR3 DNA sequence: TGTGCCAGCAGCCCACGGACAGGGGTTGGTCTTGAAGCTTTCTTT. The chain links TRBV9 to TRBJ1-1; 9 positions agree with TRBD1. CDR3 length: 15 amino acids. Germline CDR1 and CDR2: SGDLS and YYNGEE. Trimming at V came to 4 bases and at J to 7 bases, leaving 11 bases not matched to a gene.

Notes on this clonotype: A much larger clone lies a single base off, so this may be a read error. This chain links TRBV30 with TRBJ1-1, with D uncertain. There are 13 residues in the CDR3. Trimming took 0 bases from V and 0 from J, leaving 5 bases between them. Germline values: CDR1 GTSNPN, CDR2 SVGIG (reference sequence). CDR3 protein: CAWSVLVNTEAFF. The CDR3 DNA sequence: TGTGCCTGGAGTGTACTCGTGAACACTGAAGCTTTCTTT.

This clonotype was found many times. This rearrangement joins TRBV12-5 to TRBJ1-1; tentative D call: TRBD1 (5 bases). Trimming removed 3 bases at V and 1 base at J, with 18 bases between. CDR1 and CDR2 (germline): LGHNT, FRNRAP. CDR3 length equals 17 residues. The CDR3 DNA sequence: TGTGCTAGTGGTTTACAGGCATCAGTTCGGGCGAACACTGAAGCTTTCTTT. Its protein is CASGLQASVRANTEAFF.

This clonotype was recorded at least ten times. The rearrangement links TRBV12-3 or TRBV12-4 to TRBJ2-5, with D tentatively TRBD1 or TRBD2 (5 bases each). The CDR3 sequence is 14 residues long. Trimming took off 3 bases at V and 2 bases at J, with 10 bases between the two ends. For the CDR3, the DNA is TGTGCCAGCAGTTTTGGGGGAACTCAAGAGACCCAGTACTTC. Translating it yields CASSFGGTQETQYF.

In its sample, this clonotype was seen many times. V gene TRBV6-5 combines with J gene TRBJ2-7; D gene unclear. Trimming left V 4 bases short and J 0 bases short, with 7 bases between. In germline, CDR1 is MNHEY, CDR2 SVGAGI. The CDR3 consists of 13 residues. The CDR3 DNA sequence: TGTGCCAGCAGTTTCCAAGCCTCCTACGAGCAGTACTTC. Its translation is CASSFQASYEQYF.

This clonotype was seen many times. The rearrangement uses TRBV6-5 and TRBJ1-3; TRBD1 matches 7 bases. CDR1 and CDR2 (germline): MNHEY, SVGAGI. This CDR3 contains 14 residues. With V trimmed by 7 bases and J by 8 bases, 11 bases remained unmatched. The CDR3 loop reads CASNDGTVRHTIYF. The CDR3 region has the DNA TGTGCCAGCAACGATGGGACAGTACGGCACACCATATATTTT.

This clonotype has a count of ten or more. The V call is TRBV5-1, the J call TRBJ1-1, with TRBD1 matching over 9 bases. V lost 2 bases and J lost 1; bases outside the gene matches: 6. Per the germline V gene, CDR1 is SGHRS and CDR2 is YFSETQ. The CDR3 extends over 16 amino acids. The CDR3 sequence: CASSLYSGQGNTEAFF. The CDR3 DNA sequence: TGCGCCAGCAGCTTATATTCGGGACAGGGGAACACTGAAGCTTTCTTT.

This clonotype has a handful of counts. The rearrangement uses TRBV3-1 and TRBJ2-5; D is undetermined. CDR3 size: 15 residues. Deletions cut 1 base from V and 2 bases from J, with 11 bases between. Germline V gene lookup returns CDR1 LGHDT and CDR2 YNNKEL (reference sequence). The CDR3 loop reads CASSQASLSQETQYF. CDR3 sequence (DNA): TGTGCCAGCAGCCAAGCGTCGCTTTCGCAAGAGACCCAGTACTTC.

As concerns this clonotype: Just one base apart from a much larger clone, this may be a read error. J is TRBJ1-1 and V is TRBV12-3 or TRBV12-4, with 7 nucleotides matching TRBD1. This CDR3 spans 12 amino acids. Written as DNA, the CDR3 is TGTGCCAGCAGTCGACAGGGCCCTGAAGCTTGCTTT. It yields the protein CASSRQGPEACF.

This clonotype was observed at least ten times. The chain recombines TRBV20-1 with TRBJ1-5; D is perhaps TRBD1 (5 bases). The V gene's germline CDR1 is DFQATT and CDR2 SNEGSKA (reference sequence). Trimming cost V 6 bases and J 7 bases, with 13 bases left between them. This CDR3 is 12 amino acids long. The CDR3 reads CSADERGQPQHF. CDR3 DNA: TGCAGTGCAGACGAGAGGGGACAGCCCCAGCATTTT.

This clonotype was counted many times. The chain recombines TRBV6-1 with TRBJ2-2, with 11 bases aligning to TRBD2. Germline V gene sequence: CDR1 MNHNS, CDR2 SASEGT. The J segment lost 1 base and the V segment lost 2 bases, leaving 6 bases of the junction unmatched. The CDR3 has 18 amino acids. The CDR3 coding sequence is TGTGCCAGCAGTGAAATGGCTAGCGGGGGGTTGAACACCGGGGAGCTGTTTTTT. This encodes CASSEMASGGLNTGELFF.

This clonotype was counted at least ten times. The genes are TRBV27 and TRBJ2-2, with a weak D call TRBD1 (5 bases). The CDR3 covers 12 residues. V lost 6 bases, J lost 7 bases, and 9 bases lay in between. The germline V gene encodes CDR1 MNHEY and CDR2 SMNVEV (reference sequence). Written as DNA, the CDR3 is TGTGCCAGCAGCTGGGGCGGCGGGGAGCTGTTTTTT. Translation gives CASSWGGGELFF.